The 9 T cell receptor beta chains listed next were all sequenced from one sample in a study of blood T cell repertoires in COVID-19. This table comes from immunoSEQ multiplex PCR, and its TCRdb copy is limited to in-frame clones, with some not included. The repertoire includes about 140,000 clones, 84% of them detected once, and 5.5% sits in the top ten. Sequences were obtained from PBMCs or T cells enriched from blood (not recorded which). Receptor source: a man aged 35 to 55 with acute COVID-19.

The V call is TRBV7-2, the J call TRBJ1-3; D ambiguous. This CDR3 spans 13 amino acids. CDR1 is SGHTA and CDR2 is FQGNSA in the germline V gene. V was cut by 0 bases and J by 4 bases, with 4 bases left in between. Here the CDR3 reads CASSLASGNTIYF. CDR3 nucleotide sequence: TGTGCCAGCAGCTTAGCTTCGGGAAACACCATATATTTT.

The V call is TRBV30, the J call TRBJ2-3; perhaps TRBD2 as D (6 bases). The germline V and J ends were trimmed by 2 bases and 4 bases, with 19 bases remaining between them. Germline CDR1 and CDR2: GTSNPN and SVGIG (reference sequence). This CDR3 contains 16 residues. CDR3 region: CAWSTSHRGWADTQYF. Here the CDR3 DNA reads TGTGCCTGGAGTACCTCCCACCGGGGGTGGGCAGATACGCAGTATTTT.

J is TRBJ2-2 and V is TRBV7-9, with a possible D match to TRBD2 (6 bases). Germline V gives CDR1 SEHNR, CDR2 FQNEAQ (reference sequence). V dropped 9 bases and J dropped 2 bases, with 13 bases sitting between them. This CDR3 is 14 amino acids long. In nucleotides, the CDR3 is TGTGCCAGTCAGCTGGGGGGAAACACCGGGGAGCTGTTTTTT. It is translated as CASQLGGNTGELFF.

The chain links TRBV27 to TRBJ2-1, with 13 nucleotides matching TRBD2. The ends lost 5 bases at V and 0 bases at J; junction bases unmatched: 10. This CDR3 is built from 19 residues. Looked up from germline, CDR1 is MNHEY and CDR2 is SMNVEV (reference sequence). CDR3 loop: CASSPRLAGGPSSYNEQFF. CDR3 nucleotides: TGTGCCAGCAGTCCGAGACTAGCGGGAGGCCCGAGCTCCTACAATGAGCAGTTCTTC.

The gene calls are TRBV30 and TRBJ1-5; TRBD1 is a possible D gene (5 bases). V dropped 3 bases and J dropped 3 bases, with 15 bases sitting between them. Germline loops: CDR1 GTSNPN, CDR2 SVGIG (reference sequence). CDR3 length equals 15 residues. CDR3: CAWSSGVIPNQPQHF. The CDR3 DNA is TGTGCCTGGAGCTCGGGGGTGATTCCCAATCAGCCCCAGCATTTT.

This chain uses TRBV4-1 with TRBJ2-1; 11 bases are a match to TRBD2. CDR3 length equals 16 residues. V was pared by 4 bases and J by 10 bases, with 12 bases of the junction left unmatched. Germline CDR1 MGHRA, CDR2 YSYEKL. CDR3 nucleotides: TGCGCCAGCAGCCTAGGGGGGACTAGCGGCTTGGGAGAGCAGTTCTTC. It encodes CASSLGGTSGLGEQFF.

The chain links TRBV4-1 to TRBJ2-2; TRBD2 is a possible D gene (6 bases). The V end lost 3 bases, the J end lost 6 bases, and 11 bases lay between the germline ends. This CDR3 spans 14 amino acids. Per the germline V gene, CDR1 is MGHRA and CDR2 is YSYEKL. The CDR3 region is CASSQIPGAGELFF. CDR3 DNA sequence: TGCGCCAGCAGCCAGATCCCGGGGGCCGGGGAGCTGTTTTTT.

This rearrangement joins TRBV19 to TRBJ2-1; 7 bases match TRBD1. Looked up from germline, CDR1 is LNHDA and CDR2 is SQIVND (reference sequence). With 5 bases clipped from V and 10 bases from J, the junction kept 8 bases outside the gene matches. There are 13 residues in the CDR3. Here the CDR3 DNA reads TGTGCCAGTAGTCCCGGGACAGTAGGCGAGCAGTTCTTC. This translates into CASSPGTVGEQFF.

This clone appeared a single time. The chain is built from TRBV5-4 and TRBJ1-3, with 9 bases that match TRBD1. J gave up 0 bases and V 5 bases, and 3 bases lay outside the gene matches. The CDR3 consists of 15 residues. Per germline, CDR1 SGHNT and CDR2 YYREEE (reference sequence). The CDR3 DNA reads as TGTGCCAGCAGGCGACAGGGGGACTCTGGAAACACCATATATTTT. Translating gives CASRRQGDSGNTIYF.